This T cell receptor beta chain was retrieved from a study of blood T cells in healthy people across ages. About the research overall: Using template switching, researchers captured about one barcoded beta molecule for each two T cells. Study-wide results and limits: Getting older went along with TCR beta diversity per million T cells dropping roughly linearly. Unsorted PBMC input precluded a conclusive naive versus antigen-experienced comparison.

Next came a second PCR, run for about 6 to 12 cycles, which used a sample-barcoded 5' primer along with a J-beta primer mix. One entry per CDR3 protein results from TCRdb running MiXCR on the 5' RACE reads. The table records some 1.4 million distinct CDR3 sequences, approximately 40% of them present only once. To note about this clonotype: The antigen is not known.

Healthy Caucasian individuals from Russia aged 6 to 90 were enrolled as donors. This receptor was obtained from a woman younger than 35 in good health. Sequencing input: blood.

For the CDR3, the DNA is TGTGCCAGCTCCTTTGGCGGGAGTGGCGCAGATACGCAGTATTTT. Translation gives CASSFGGSGADTQYF. The V call is TRBV7-9, the J call TRBJ2-3; 7 bases fit TRBD2. CDR3 length: 15 residues. Germline trimming cut 8 bases from V and 4 bases from J; bases unmatched to any gene: 12. Germline CDR1 SEHNR, CDR2 FQNEAQ (reference sequence).